This is a list of T cell receptor beta chains from one sample in a study of blood T cell repertoires in COVID-19. Clones were read by immunoSEQ multiplex PCR, and TCRdb kept only the in-frame ones, dropping some. Here the sample spans about 440,000 clones, 80% to 90% being singletons. The sequenced sample consisted of peripheral blood. Receptors were obtained from a woman younger than 45 with acute or convalescent COVID-19. The CDR3 runs from the conserved cysteine through the conserved F or W. The D gene is left open where the match is weak. The size field is filled for only some rows; it gives once, few, many or a size class.

TRBV6-5,.,.,TRBJ1-5,CATGTYSNQPQHF,TGTGCCACCGGGACATACAGCAATCAGCCCCAGCATTTT
TRBV3-1/TRBV3-2,.,.,TRBJ1-2,CASSRGGASVLYGYTF,TGTGCCAGCAGCCGGGGTGGGGCTTCTGTCCTCTATGGCTACACCTTC
TRBV4-1,TRBD1,.,TRBJ2-7,CASSLTGDHEQYF,TGCGCCAGCAGCCTTACAGGGGATCACGAGCAGTACTTC
TRBV28,TRBD2,.,TRBJ2-7,CASSLMVRDYSYEQYF,TGTGCCAGCAGTCTCATGGTCAGGGACTACTCCTACGAGCAGTACTTC
TRBV27,TRBD2,.,TRBJ2-7,CASSLSGGRTYEQYF,TGTGCCAGCAGTTTAAGCGGGGGGCGTACCTACGAGCAGTACTTC
TRBV19,.,.,TRBJ2-2,CASSIKQGNTGELFF,TGTGCCAGTAGTATAAAACAGGGAAACACCGGGGAGCTGTTTTTT
TRBV5-1,.,.,TRBJ1-2,CASSLDKNYGYTF,TGCGCCAGCAGCTTGGACAAGAACTATGGCTACACCTTC
TRBV7-9,.,.,TRBJ1-3,CASSLTPLTALGGNTIYF,TGTGCCAGCAGCTTAACCCCCCTGACAGCGCTGGGCGGAAACACCATATATTTT
TRBV10-1,TRBD1,.,TRBJ2-7,CASCQFRDRGHYEQYF,TGCGCCAGCTGCCAATTCCGGGACAGGGGACACTACGAGCAGTACTTC
TRBV6-1,.,.,TRBJ2-5,CASSEGGSSETQYF,TGTGCCAGCAGTGAAGGGGGCAGTTCGGAGACCCAGTACTTC
TRBV7-2,.,.,TRBJ2-1,CASSLGLSGYNEQFF,TGTGCCAGCAGCTTAGGTCTCTCGGGCTACAATGAGCAGTTCTTC
TRBV5-8,.,.,TRBJ1-6,CASSPIRGTNSPLHF,TGTGCCAGCAGCCCGATTCGGGGGACGAATTCACCCCTCCACTTT
TRBV12-3/TRBV12-4,.,.,TRBJ1-5,CASSPHGNQPQHF,TGTGCCAGCAGCCCCCATGGCAATCAGCCCCAGCATTTT
TRBV10-2,TRBD2,.,TRBJ2-7,CASNTGGGSYEQYF,TGCGCCAGCAATACCGGGGGGGGCTCCTACGAGCAGTACTTC
TRBV3-1/TRBV3-2,TRBD2,once,TRBJ2-1,CASSQDWIAGVGSENEQFF,TGTGCCAGCAGCCAAGATTGGATAGCGGGGGTCGGCTCGGAGAATGAGCAGTTCTTC
TRBV19,TRBD1,once,TRBJ2-7,CASSIGRGQSYEQYF,TGTGCCAGTAGTATCGGCCGGGGACAGTCCTACGAGCAGTACTTC
TRBV6-1,.,.,TRBJ2-7,CASSEARGGSSYEQYF,TGTGCCAGCAGTGAAGCGAGGGGGGGCTCCTCCTACGAGCAGTACTTC
TRBV13,TRBD1,.,TRBJ1-6,CASSARGQNSPLHF,TGTGCCAGCAGCGCTAGGGGGCAGAATTCACCCCTCCACTTT
TRBV14,.,.,TRBJ2-3,CASSFGYTDTQYF,TGTGCCAGCAGTTTCGGGTACACAGATACGCAGTATTTT
TRBV30,.,.,TRBJ2-5,CAWIPRRETQYF,TGTGCCTGGATCCCCAGGCGAGAGACCCAGTACTTC
TRBV28,TRBD2,.,TRBJ2-1,CASSFPSAGGPHNEQFF,TGTGCCAGCAGTTTTCCCTCAGCGGGGGGCCCCCACAATGAGCAGTTCTTC
TRBV7-9,.,.,TRBJ1-6,CASSFSGDNSPLHF,TGTGCCAGCAGCTTTTCAGGGGATAATTCACCCCTCCACTTT
TRBV7-9,.,.,TRBJ1-3,CASASGVGNTIYF,TGTGCCAGTGCATCAGGGGTTGGAAACACCATATATTTT
TRBV5-5,.,.,TRBJ2-2,CASRFAGGGPGELFF,TGTGCCAGCAGGTTTGCAGGAGGGGGCCCCGGGGAGCTGTTTTTT
TRBV19,.,once,TRBJ2-2,CASSMVDRVTGELFF,TGTGCCAGTAGTATGGTTGACAGAGTCACCGGGGAGCTGTTTTTT
TRBV30,TRBD1,.,TRBJ1-1,CACLGTGYTEAFF,TGTGCCTGCCTTGGGACAGGGTACACTGAAGCTTTCTTT
TRBV7-3,TRBD1,.,TRBJ1-1,CASSPTGDTEAFF,TGTGCCAGCAGTCCAACAGGGGACACTGAAGCTTTCTTT
TRBV9,TRBD1,.,TRBJ1-2,CASTVGQDYGYTF,TGTGCCAGCACCGTCGGACAGGACTATGGCTACACCTTC
TRBV27,.,.,TRBJ1-1,CASSLSSRGFTEAFF,TGTGCCAGCAGTTTATCGAGTCGGGGTTTCACTGAAGCTTTCTTT
TRBV27,.,.,TRBJ2-7,CASSLLLQEVYEQYF,TGTGCCAGCAGTTTACTCCTACAGGAAGTCTACGAGCAGTACTTC
TRBV27,.,.,TRBJ2-3,CASSVTTLPDTQYF,TGTGCCAGCAGTGTGACTACCTTACCGGATACGCAGTATTTT
TRBV24-1,TRBD2,.,TRBJ2-5,CATSVASSGGQETQYF,TGTGCCACCAGTGTCGCTTCTAGCGGGGGTCAAGAGACCCAGTACTTC
TRBV7-9,.,.,TRBJ2-5,CASESGQETQYF,TGTGCCAGCGAGAGCGGCCAAGAGACCCAGTACTTC
TRBV4-1,.,.,TRBJ2-4,CASSETALIYKNIQYF,TGCGCCAGCAGCGAAACAGCTTTGATTTACAAAAACATTCAGTACTTC
TRBV12-3/TRBV12-4,TRBD1,.,TRBJ1-1,CASMSGGGTEAFF,TGTGCCAGCATGTCAGGGGGCGGCACTGAAGCTTTCTTT
TRBV5-1,TRBD1,few,TRBJ1-5,CASSLEGARGQPQHF,TGCGCCAGCAGCTTGGAGGGGGCGAGAGGTCAGCCCCAGCATTTT
TRBV19,TRBD1,.,TRBJ1-1,CASSLGTGQEAFF,TGTGCCAGTAGCCTAGGGACAGGACAAGAAGCTTTCTTT
TRBV6-5,.,.,TRBJ2-6,CASSQPGQGANVLTF,TGTGCCAGCAGTCAACCAGGGCAAGGGGCCAACGTCCTGACTTTC
TRBV28,.,.,TRBJ1-4,CASSLVWGRGEKLFF,TGTGCCAGCAGTTTAGTCTGGGGAAGAGGGGAAAAACTGTTTTTT
TRBV5-1,TRBD2,.,TRBJ2-5,CASSFELAGGRGTQYF,TGCGCCAGCAGCTTCGAACTAGCGGGGGGGCGTGGGACCCAGTACTTC
TRBV5-1,TRBD2,.,TRBJ2-7,CASSLIAGAVYEQYF,TGCGCCAGCAGCTTAATAGCGGGGGCCGTATACGAGCAGTACTTC
TRBV11-2,TRBD1,.,TRBJ2-7,CASSPDRGEQYF,TGTGCCAGCAGCCCGGACAGGGGCGAGCAGTACTTC
TRBV10-3,.,.,TRBJ1-4,CAISESFREAEKLFF,TGTGCCATCAGTGAGTCTTTCAGGGAGGCAGAAAAACTGTTTTTT
TRBV4-2,.,.,TRBJ2-2,CASSQPLALTGELFF,TGTGCCAGCAGCCAGCCGCTAGCGCTCACCGGGGAGCTGTTTTTT
TRBV9,TRBD2,.,TRBJ2-3,CASSSSGGVTDTQYF,TGTGCCAGCAGCTCAAGCGGGGGGGTCACAGATACGCAGTATTTT
TRBV7-8,.,.,TRBJ2-2,CASSPRRSAGELFF,TGTGCCAGCAGCCCCCGTCGAAGCGCCGGGGAGCTGTTTTTT
TRBV6-5,TRBD1,.,TRBJ1-2,CASTRDRERGGYTF,TGTGCCAGCACCCGGGACAGGGAAAGAGGTGGCTACACCTTC
TRBV12-3/TRBV12-4,.,.,TRBJ2-1,CASTPFGVDEQFF,TGTGCCAGCACCCCCTTCGGGGTGGATGAGCAGTTCTTC
TRBV9,.,.,TRBJ2-1,CASSVTIFGQFF,TGTGCCAGCAGCGTAACCATCTTCGGGCAGTTCTTC
TRBV11-2,.,.,TRBJ2-3,CASSPGRGELWTDTQYF,TGTGCCAGCAGCCCCGGGAGAGGTGAGCTTTGGACAGATACGCAGTATTTT
TRBV29-1,.,.,TRBJ1-4,CSAVRGYNEKLFF,TGCAGCGCTGTTCGGGGATATAATGAAAAACTGTTTTTT
TRBV7-9,TRBD1,.,TRBJ2-3,CASSWGQGLWSGTDTQYF,TGTGCCAGCAGCTGGGGACAGGGGCTCTGGTCGGGGACAGATACGCAGTATTTT
TRBV9,.,.,TRBJ2-3,CAELVSDTQYF,TGTGCCGAACTAGTATCAGATACGCAGTATTTT
TRBV6-5,.,.,TRBJ2-2,CASSRMTLSPGELFF,TGTGCCAGCAGTAGAATGACACTGTCTCCCGGGGAGCTGTTTTTT
TRBV7-2,.,.,TRBJ1-1,CASSLVRGNMNTEAFF,TGTGCCAGCAGCTTAGTCAGGGGCAATATGAACACTGAAGCTTTCTTT
TRBV4-1,TRBD1,.,TRBJ1-2,CASSQQTGMGGYTF,TGCGCCAGCAGCCAGCAGACAGGGATGGGGGGCTACACCTTC
TRBV25-1,TRBD1,.,TRBJ1-3,CASSLTGGIGNTIYF,TGTGCCAGCAGTCTGACAGGGGGCATTGGAAACACCATATATTTT